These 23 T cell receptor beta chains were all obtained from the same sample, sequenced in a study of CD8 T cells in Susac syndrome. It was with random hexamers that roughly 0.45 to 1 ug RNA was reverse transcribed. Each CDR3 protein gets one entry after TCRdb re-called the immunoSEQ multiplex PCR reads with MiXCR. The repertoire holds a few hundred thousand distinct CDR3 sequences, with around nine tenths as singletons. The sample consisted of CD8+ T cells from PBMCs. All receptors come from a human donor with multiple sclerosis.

CDR3 in amino acids: CASSLELAGVSYEQYF. CDR3 DNA sequence: TGTGCCAGCAGCTTGGAGTTAGCGGGAGTCTCCTACGAGCAGTACTTC. The chain employs TRBV5-4 and TRBJ2-7; 9 bases map to TRBD2. Germline CDR1 reads SGHNT; CDR2 reads YYREEE (reference sequence). The trim removed 0 bases at V and 0 bases at J, leaving 4 bases unmatched. The CDR3 length is 16 residues.

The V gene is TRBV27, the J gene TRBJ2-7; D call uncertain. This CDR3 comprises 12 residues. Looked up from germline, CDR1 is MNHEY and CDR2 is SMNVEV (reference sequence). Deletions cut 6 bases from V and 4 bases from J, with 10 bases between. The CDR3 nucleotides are TGTGCCAGCAGGGGGATCGGGTACGAGCAGTACTTC. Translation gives CASRGIGYEQYF.

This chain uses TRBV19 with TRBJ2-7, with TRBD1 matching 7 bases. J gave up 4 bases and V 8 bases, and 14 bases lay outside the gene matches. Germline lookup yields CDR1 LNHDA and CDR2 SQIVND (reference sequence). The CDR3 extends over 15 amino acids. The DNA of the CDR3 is TGTGCCAGTTCTCCGGGGACAGCTGAGGGATACGAGCAGTACTTC. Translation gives CASSPGTAEGYEQYF.

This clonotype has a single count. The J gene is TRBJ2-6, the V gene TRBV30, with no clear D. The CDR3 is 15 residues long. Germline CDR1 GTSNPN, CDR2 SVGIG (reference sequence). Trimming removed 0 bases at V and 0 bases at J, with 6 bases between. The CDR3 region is CAWSVAGSGANVLTF. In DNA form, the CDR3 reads TGTGCCTGGAGTGTAGCAGGCTCTGGGGCCAACGTCCTGACTTTC.

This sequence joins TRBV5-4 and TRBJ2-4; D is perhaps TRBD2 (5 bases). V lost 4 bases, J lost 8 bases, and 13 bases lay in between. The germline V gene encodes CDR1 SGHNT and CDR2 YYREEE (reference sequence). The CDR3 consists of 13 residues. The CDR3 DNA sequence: TGTGCCAGCAGCGCCTACAGCGGAGACATTCAGTACTTC. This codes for CASSAYSGDIQYF.

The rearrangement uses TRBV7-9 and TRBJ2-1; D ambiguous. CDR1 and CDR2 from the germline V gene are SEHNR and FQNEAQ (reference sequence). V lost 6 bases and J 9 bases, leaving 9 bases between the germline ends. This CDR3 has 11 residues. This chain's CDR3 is CASSLLIEQFF. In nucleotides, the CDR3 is TGTGCCAGCAGTCTCCTCATTGAGCAGTTCTTC.

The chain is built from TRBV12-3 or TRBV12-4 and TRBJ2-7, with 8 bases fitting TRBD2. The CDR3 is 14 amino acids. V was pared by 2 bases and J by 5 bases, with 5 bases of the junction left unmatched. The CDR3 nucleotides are TGTGCCAGCAGTTTACTGGGACTAGACAACGAGCAGTACTTC. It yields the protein CASSLLGLDNEQYF.

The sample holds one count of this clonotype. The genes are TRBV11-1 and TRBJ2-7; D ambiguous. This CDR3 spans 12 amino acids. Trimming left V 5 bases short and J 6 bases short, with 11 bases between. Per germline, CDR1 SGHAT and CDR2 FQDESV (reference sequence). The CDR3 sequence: CASSALSSEQYF. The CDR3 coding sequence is TGTGCCAGCAGCGCCCTGTCATCCGAGCAGTACTTC.

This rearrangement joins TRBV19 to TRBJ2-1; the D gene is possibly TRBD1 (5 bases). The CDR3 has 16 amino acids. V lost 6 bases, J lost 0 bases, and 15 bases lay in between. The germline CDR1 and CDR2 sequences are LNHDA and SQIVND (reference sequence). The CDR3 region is CASRISGPSSYNEQFF. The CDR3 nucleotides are TGTGCCAGTAGGATATCAGGGCCAAGCTCCTACAATGAGCAGTTCTTC.

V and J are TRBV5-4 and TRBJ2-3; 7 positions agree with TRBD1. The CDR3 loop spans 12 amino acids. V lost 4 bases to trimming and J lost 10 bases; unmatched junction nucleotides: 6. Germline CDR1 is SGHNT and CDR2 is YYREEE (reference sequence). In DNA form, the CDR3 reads TGTGCCAGCAGCACCTGGGACAGCCCGCAGTATTTT. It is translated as CASSTWDSPQYF. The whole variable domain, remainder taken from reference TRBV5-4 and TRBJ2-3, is ETGVTQSPTHLIKTRGQQVTLRCSSQSGHNTVSWYQQALGQGPQFIFQYYREEENGRGNFPPRFSGLQFPNYSSELNVNALELDDSALYLCASSTWDSPQYFGPGTRLTVL.

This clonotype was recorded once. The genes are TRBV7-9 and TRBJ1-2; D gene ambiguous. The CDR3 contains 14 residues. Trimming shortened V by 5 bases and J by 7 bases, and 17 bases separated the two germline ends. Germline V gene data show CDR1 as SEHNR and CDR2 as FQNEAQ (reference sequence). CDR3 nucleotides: TGTGCCAGCAGCCTACTAGGGCCGGGAGGTGGCTACACCTTC. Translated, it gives CASSLLGPGGGYTF.

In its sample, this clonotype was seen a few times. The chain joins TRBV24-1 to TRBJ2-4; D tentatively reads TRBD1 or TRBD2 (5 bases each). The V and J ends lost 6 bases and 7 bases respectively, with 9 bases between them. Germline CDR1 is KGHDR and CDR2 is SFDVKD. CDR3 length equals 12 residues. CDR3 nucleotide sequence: TGTGCCACCAGTTCTGAGGGGAACATTCAGTACTTC. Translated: CATSSEGNIQYF.

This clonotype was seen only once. The CDR3 DNA is TGTGCCAGCAGCTTACTCGGGTTGGTCTCCTACGAGCAGTACTTC. Translation: CASSLLGLVSYEQYF. The genes are TRBV13 and TRBJ2-7; D unclear. Germline CDR1 PRHDT, CDR2 FYEKMQ (reference sequence). The CDR3 covers 15 residues. V was shortened by 2 bases and J by 0 bases, with 11 bases between the two germline ends.

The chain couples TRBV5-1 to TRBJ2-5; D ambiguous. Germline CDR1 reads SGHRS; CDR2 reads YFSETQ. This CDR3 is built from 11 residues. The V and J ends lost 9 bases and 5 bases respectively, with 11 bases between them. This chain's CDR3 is CAKSFMETQYF. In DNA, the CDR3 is TGCGCCAAGAGTTTCATGGAGACCCAGTACTTC. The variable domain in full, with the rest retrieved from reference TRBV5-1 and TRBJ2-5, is KAGVTQTPRYLIKTRGQQVTLSCSPISGHRSVSWYQQTPGQGLQFLFEYFSETQRNKGNFPGRFSGRQFSNSRSEMNVSTLELGDSALYLCAKSFMETQYFGPGTRLLVL.

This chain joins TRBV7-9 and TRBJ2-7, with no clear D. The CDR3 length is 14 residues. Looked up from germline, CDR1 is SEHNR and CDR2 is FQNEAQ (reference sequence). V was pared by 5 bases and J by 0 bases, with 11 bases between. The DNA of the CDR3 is TGTGCCAGCAGCAGGACCGATAGCTCCTACGAGCAGTACTTC. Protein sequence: CASSRTDSSYEQYF.

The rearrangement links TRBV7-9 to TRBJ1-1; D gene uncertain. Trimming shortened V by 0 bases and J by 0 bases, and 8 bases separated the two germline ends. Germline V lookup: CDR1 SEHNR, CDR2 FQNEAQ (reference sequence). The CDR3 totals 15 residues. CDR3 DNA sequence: TGTGCCAGCAGCTTAGCGCCAGGTATGAACACTGAAGCTTTCTTT. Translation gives CASSLAPGMNTEAFF.

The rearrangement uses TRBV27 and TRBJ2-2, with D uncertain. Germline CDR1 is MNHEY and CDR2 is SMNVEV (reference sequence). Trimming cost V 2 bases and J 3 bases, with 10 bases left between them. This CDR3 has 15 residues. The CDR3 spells CASSLIRAYTGELFF. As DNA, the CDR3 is TGTGCCAGCAGTTTAATTAGGGCCTACACCGGGGAGCTGTTTTTT.

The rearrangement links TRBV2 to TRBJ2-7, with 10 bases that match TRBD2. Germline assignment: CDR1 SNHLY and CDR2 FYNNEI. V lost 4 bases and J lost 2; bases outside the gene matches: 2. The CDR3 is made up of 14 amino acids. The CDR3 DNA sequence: TGTGCCAGCAGTGCTAGCGGGAGCACCTACGAGCAGTACTTC. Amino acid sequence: CASSASGSTYEQYF.

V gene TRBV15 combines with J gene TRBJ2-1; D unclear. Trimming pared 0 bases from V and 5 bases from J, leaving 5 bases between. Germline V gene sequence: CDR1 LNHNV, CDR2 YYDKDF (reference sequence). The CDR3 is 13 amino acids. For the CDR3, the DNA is TGTGCCACCAGCAGAGATTGGGACAATGAGCAGTTCTTC. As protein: CATSRDWDNEQFF.

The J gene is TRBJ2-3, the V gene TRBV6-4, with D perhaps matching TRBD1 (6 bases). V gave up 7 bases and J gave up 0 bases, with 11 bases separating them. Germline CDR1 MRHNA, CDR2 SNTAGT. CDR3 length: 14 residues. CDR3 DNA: TGTGCCAGCACCGAGGACAGTAGCACAGATACGCAGTATTTT. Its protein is CASTEDSSTDTQYF.

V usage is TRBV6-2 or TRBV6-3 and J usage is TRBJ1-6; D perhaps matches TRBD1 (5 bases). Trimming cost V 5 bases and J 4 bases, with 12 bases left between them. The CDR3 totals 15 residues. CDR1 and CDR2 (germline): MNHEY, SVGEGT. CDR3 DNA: TGTGCCAGCAGTGGCCTGACAGCGTATAATTCACCCCTCCACTTT. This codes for CASSGLTAYNSPLHF.

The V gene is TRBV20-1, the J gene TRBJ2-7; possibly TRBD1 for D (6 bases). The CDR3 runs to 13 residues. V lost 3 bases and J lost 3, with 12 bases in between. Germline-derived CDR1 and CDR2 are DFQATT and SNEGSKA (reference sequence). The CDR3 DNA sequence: TGCAGTGCTAGGTGGACAGAAGGCTACGAGCAGTACTTC. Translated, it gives CSARWTEGYEQYF.

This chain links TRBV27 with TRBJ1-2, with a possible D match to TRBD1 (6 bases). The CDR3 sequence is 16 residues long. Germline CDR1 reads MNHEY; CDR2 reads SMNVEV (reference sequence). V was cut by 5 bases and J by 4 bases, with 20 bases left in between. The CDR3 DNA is TGTGCCAGCAGTCCCTCGTCGGGACAAGTTAGCTATGGCTACACCTTC. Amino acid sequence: CASSPSSGQVSYGYTF.